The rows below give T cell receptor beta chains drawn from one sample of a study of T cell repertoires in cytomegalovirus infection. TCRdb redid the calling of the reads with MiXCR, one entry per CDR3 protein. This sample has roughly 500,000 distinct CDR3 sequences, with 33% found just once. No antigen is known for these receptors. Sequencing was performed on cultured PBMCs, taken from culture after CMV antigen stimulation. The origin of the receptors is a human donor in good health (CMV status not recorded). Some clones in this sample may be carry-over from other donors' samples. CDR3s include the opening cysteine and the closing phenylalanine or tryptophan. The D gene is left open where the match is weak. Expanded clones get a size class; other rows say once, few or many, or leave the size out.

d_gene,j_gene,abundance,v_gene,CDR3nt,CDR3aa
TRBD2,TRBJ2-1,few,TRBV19,TGTGCCAGTAGTATAGTAAAAACTAGCGGGATTAATGAGCAGTTCTTC,CASSIVKTSGINEQFF
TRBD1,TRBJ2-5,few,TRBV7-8,TGTGCCAGCAGCTTGTTTCGGGACAGGCCTTCGGAGACCCAGTACTTC,CASSLFRDRPSETQYF
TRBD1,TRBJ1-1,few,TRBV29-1,TGCAGCGTTGTGGGACAGTCGAACACTGAAGCTTTCTTT,CSVVGQSNTEAFF
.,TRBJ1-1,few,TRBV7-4,TGTGCCAGCAGCTTACCAGGAGAAGCTGAAGCTTTCTTT,CASSLPGEAEAFF
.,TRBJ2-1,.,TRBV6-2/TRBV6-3,TGTGCCAGCAGTTACATGACTGACTCCTACAATGAGCAGTTCTTC,CASSYMTDSYNEQFF
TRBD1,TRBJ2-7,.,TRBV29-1,TGCAGCGTTGAAGGACAGGGGGCCTACGAGCAGTACTTC,CSVEGQGAYEQYF
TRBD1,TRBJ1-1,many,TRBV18,TGTGCCAGCTCAACTGGACAGGATCTAGGAGCTTTCTTT,CASSTGQDLGAFF
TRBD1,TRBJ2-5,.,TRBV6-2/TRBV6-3,TGTGCCAGCAGACCCCGGGACAGTGTTGACCAAGAGACCCAGTACTTC,CASRPRDSVDQETQYF
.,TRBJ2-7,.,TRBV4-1,TGCGCCAGCAGCCAATCCCGGGACACGCACTACGAGCAGTACTTC,CASSQSRDTHYEQYF
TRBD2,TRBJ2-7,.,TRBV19,TGTGCCTCAAGTAGTACATCGGGGGTAGCGGGAGGGCCTGTCTACGAGCAGTACTTC,CASSSTSGVAGGPVYEQYF
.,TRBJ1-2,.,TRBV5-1,TGCGCCAGCAGCTTGGCCACGGGGGGAGTCGACTATGGCTACACCTTC,CASSLATGGVDYGYTF
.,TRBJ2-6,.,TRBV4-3,TGCGCCAGCAGCCAAGGACCGAGGACGGCCAACGTCCTGACTTTC,CASSQGPRTANVLTF
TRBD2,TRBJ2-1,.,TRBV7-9,TGTGCCAGCAGCTTAGTAGCGGGAGGGGGAAATGAGCAGTTCTTC,CASSLVAGGGNEQFF
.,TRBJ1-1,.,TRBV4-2,TGTGCCAGCAGCCAAGATCGTCAGCTGAACACTGAAGCTTTCTTT,CASSQDRQLNTEAFF
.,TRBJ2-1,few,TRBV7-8,TGTGCCAGCAGCTTATTTGACCGCCGTGGCAATGAGCAGTTCTTC,CASSLFDRRGNEQFF
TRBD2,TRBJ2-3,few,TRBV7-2,TGTGCCAGCAGCTTAGCAGTGGGACTAGCGGGAGGAATAGGGGGGGGAGATACGCAGTATTTT,CASSLAVGLAGGIGGGDTQYF
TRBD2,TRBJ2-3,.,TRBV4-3,TGCGCCAGCAGCCAAAGGACTAGCGGGAGGGCAGATACGCAGTATTTT,CASSQRTSGRADTQYF
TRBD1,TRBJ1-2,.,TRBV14,TGTGCCAGCAGCCAAGATCCCTTGGGACAGGGGGCTAACTATGGCTACACCTTC,CASSQDPLGQGANYGYTF
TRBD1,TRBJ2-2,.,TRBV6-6,TGTGCCAGCAGCCGGGGACAGGGTCCCGGGGAGCTGTTTTTT,CASSRGQGPGELFF
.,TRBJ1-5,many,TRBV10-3,TGTGCCATCAGAGCAGAGCAAGGGCCCCAGCATTTT,CAIRAEQGPQHF
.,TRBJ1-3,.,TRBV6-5,TGTGCCAGCAGTTACGGTCGGGTGGGGCAACTCTCTGGAAACACCATATATTTT,CASSYGRVGQLSGNTIYF
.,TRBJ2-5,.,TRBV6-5,TGTGCCACTGGGCCCCGGGAGACCCAGTACTTC,CATGPRETQYF
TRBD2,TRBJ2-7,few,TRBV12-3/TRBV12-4,TGTGCCAGCAGTCCCGGGACTAGCGGGAGTCGCAACGAGCAGTACTTC,CASSPGTSGSRNEQYF
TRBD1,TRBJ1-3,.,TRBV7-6,TGTGCCAGCAGCTTAGGGATCGCAGGGGGACCTGGAAACACCATATATTTT,CASSLGIAGGPGNTIYF
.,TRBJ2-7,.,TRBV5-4,TGTGCCAGCAGCTGGGACCGGAGGTACGAGCAGTACTTC,CASSWDRRYEQYF
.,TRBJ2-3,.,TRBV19,TGTGCCAGTAGTCCGGGGAAGAATACGCAGTATTTT,CASSPGKNTQYF
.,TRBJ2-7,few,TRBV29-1,TGCAGCGTTGAGATGGGACCATTTCAGTACGAGCAGTACTTC,CSVEMGPFQYEQYF
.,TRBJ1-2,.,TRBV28,TGTGCCAGCAGTTTACGGCCATATGGCTACACCTTC,CASSLRPYGYTF
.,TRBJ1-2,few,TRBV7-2,TGTGCCAGCAGCTTAGAACAGGGCACCCTTTCTTTCTATGGCTACACCTTC,CASSLEQGTLSFYGYTF
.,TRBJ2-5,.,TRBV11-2,TGTGCCAGCAGCTCCCTGGAAGAGTACCAAGAGACCCAGTACTTC,CASSSLEEYQETQYF
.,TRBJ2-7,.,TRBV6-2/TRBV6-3,TGTGCCAGCACCAGCTCACGGACTCTCTCCTACGAGCAGTACTTC,CASTSSRTLSYEQYF
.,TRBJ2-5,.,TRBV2,TGTGCCAGCAGTGATGTGGTCAGGGGAGAGACCCAGTACTTC,CASSDVVRGETQYF
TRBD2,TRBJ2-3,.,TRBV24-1,TGTGCCACCGGAGCGGGAGGGCCAGGAGATACGCAGTATTTT,CATGAGGPGDTQYF
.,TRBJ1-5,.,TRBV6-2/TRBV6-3,TGTGCCAGCAGTCTTCGGTGGGGATGGCAAAGCAATCAGCCCCAGCATTTT,CASSLRWGWQSNQPQHF